The 9 T cell receptor beta chains below come from one sample, sequenced in a study of human T cells and chemical hapten exposure. TCRdb reprocessed the RACE reads via MiXCR and lists one record per CDR3 protein. The profile shows roughly 69,000 distinct CDR3 sequences, 11% of them singletons. Time point defined: patch test 3, about 24 weeks after DPC sensitization. As to treatment: therapeutic diphenylcyclopropenone sensitization with weekly scalp DPC. The input for sequencing was whole blood, taken in connection with sensitization to the hapten diphenylcyclopropenone (DPC). The receptors derive from a woman in her 30s with alopecia areata. Some clones in this sample may be carry-over from other donors' samples.

This clonotype was seen only a few times. This sequence joins TRBV6-5 and TRBJ2-1; the match to TRBD1 covers 9 bases. Germline lookup yields CDR1 MNHEY and CDR2 SVGAGI. The CDR3 consists of 16 residues. The V gene end was trimmed by 6 bases and the J gene end by 0 bases; junction bases not matched to a gene: 6. Written as DNA, the CDR3 is TGTGCCAGCAGAACCGGGACAGGGAGCTCCTACAATGAGCAGTTCTTC. Amino acids: CASRTGTGSSYNEQFF.

The V gene is TRBV9, the J gene TRBJ2-3; D remains ambiguous. This CDR3 has 14 residues. Germline-derived CDR1 and CDR2 are SGDLS and YYNGEE. V gave up 0 bases and J gave up 1 base, with 6 bases separating them. The CDR3 DNA reads TGTGCCAGCAGCGTAGCTGCCGGCACAGATACGCAGTATTTT. This codes for CASSVAAGTDTQYF.

In its sample, this clonotype was seen many times. This chain joins TRBV7-3 and TRBJ2-4, with TRBD1 matching 8 bases. Germline V gene lookup returns CDR1 SGHTA and CDR2 FQGTGA. There are 14 residues in the CDR3. The junction had 9 bases not matched to a gene; V was cut back by 5 bases and J by 9 bases. The CDR3 loop reads CASSPNAGGGIQYF. The CDR3 DNA follows: TGTGCCAGCAGCCCGAACGCAGGGGGCGGCATTCAGTACTTC.

This clonotype was detected many times. The chain is built from TRBV5-1 and TRBJ1-1; D ambiguous. CDR3 length equals 11 residues. The V end lost 5 bases, the J end lost 8 bases, and 10 bases lay between the germline ends. Germline loops: CDR1 SGHRS, CDR2 YFSETQ. CDR3 DNA sequence: TGCGCCAGCAGAGCGGACGGCGAAGCTTTCTTT. Its translation: CASRADGEAFF.

V is TRBV28 and J is TRBJ2-7, with 11 bases matching TRBD2. Germline trimming cut 2 bases from V and 4 bases from J; bases unmatched to any gene: 4. CDR1 is MDHEN, CDR2 SYDVKM, per germline. This CDR3 contains 15 residues. The CDR3 reads CASSLIAGGPYEQYF. CDR3 coding DNA: TGTGCCAGCAGTTTAATAGCGGGAGGGCCTTACGAGCAGTACTTC.

As for this clonotype: A much larger clone lies a single base off, so this may be a read error. The chain links TRBV11-2 to TRBJ2-3; 9 bases agree with TRBD2. Per germline, CDR1 SGHAT and CDR2 FQNNGV. Trimming took 4 bases from V and 2 from J; bases not matched to a gene: 16. The CDR3 has 19 residues. The chain's CDR3 is CASSSSRGGPGLFTDTQYF. The CDR3 DNA follows: TGTGCCAGCAGCTCCTCGCGGGGGGGCCCTGGGCTATTCACAGATACGCAGTATTTT.

This clonotype was observed many times. The chain has TRBV12-3 or TRBV12-4 and TRBJ2-3; the match to TRBD2 covers 8 bases. The junction had 12 bases not matched to a gene; V was cut back by 6 bases and J by 4 bases. This CDR3 region has 16 residues. CDR3 loop: CASRQYAGGIADTQYF. Here the CDR3 DNA reads TGTGCCAGCAGACAATACGCGGGGGGCATCGCAGATACGCAGTATTTT.

This clonotype was counted ten times or more. The rearrangement joins TRBV19 to TRBJ1-5, with D maybe TRBD1 (5 bases). Germline V gives CDR1 LNHDA, CDR2 SQIVND (reference sequence). Trimming left V 4 bases short and J 0 bases short, with 16 bases between. The CDR3 has 17 amino acids. As DNA, the CDR3 is TGTGCCAGTAGTAAAGGGGAAGTTGGGGATAGCAATCAGCCCCAGCATTTT. Translated, it gives CASSKGEVGDSNQPQHF.

This clonotype appeared many times. The chain is built from TRBV7-6 and TRBJ2-2, with D perhaps TRBD2 (5 bases). This CDR3 region has 16 residues. Germline V CDR1 and CDR2: SGHVS, FNYEAQ. V lost 5 bases and J lost 1, with 14 bases in between. In DNA, the CDR3 is TGTGCCAGCAGCGCTAGGACTCGGAGGAACACCGGGGAGCTGTTTTTT. This gives the protein CASSARTRRNTGELFF. Looking up the rest from reference TRBV7-6 and TRBJ2-2 gives the full variable domain: GAGVSQSPRYKVTKRGQDVALRCDPISGHVSLYWYRQALGQGPEFLTYFNYEAQQDKSGLPNDRFSAERPEGSISTLTIQRTEQRDSAMYRCASSARTRRNTGELFFGEGSRLTVL.